One sample yielded the 5 T cell receptor beta chains listed below, sequenced in a study of T cell repertoires in cytomegalovirus infection. Using its own MiXCR run on the reads, TCRdb lists one record per CDR3 protein. This sample yields 150,000 or so distinct CDR3 sequences, of which 17% are seen a single time; over 15% belongs to the top ten. Sequenced input: CD8+ T cells from PBMCs. These receptors were obtained from a human donor in good health (CMV status not recorded). Some clones in this sample may be carry-over from other donors' samples.

This clonotype was detected only a few times. The V gene is TRBV6-2 or TRBV6-3, the J gene TRBJ1-1, with a possible D match to TRBD1 (6 bases). V was shortened by 5 bases and J by 0 bases, with 22 bases between the two germline ends. The CDR3 extends over 18 amino acids. The germline gives CDR1 MNHEY, CDR2 SVGEGT. The CDR3 DNA is TGTGCCAGCAGTCGCCGCGACAGCCCGGGGGACATGAACACTGAAGCTTTCTTT. It encodes CASSRRDSPGDMNTEAFF.

The rearrangement links TRBV5-6 to TRBJ2-1; possible D gene TRBD1, 5 bases. CDR3 length: 14 residues. The germline V gene has CDR1 SGHDT and CDR2 YYEEEE. V was shortened by 4 bases and J by 6 bases, with 14 bases between the two germline ends. The CDR3 DNA follows: TGTGCCAGCAGCCTAGGGGCAGGCGGCAATGAGCAGTTCTTC. Its translation: CASSLGAGGNEQFF.

This clonotype was found a few times. The chain employs TRBV7-9 and TRBJ2-7; D not resolved. The V and J ends lost 11 bases and 2 bases respectively, with 16 bases between them. The CDR3 totals 13 residues. Germline V gene sequence: CDR1 SEHNR, CDR2 FQNEAQ (reference sequence). CDR3 loop: CAWADVSTYEQYF. CDR3 coding DNA: TGTGCCTGGGCCGATGTCTCTACCTACGAGCAGTACTTC.

The chain is built from TRBV12-5 and TRBJ2-5; the match to TRBD1 covers 10 bases. After removal of 4 bases from V and 4 bases from J, the junction contained 12 bases not matched to a gene. This CDR3 has 17 residues. Looked up from germline, CDR1 is LGHNT and CDR2 is FRNRAP. The CDR3 here is CASGWDPGTGARETQYF. The CDR3 DNA sequence: TGTGCTAGTGGTTGGGATCCCGGGACAGGGGCCCGAGAGACCCAGTACTTC.

The genes are TRBV7-2 and TRBJ2-3, with D unclear. The CDR3 is 12 residues long. Germline CDR1 SGHTA, CDR2 FQGNSA. Trimming removed 3 bases from V and 5 bases from J, with 6 bases in between. CDR3 in amino acids: CASSFWGDTQYF. As DNA, the CDR3 is TGTGCCAGCAGCTTCTGGGGAGATACGCAGTATTTT.